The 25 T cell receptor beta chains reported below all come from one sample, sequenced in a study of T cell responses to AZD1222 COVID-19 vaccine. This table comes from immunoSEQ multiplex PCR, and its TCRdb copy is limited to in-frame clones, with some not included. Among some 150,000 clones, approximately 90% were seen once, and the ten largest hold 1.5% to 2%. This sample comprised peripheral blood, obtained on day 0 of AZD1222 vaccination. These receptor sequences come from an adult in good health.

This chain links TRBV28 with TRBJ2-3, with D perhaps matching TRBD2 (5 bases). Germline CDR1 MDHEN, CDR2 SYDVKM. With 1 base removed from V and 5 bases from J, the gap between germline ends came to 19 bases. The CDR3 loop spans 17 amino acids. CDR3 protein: CASSLFVSVGALDTQYF. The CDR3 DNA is TGTGCCAGCAGTTTATTTGTGTCTGTGGGAGCATTAGATACGCAGTATTTT.

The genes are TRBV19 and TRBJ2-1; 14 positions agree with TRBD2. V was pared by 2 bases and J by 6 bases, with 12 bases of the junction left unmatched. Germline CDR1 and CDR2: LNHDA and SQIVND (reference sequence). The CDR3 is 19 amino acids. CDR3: CASSIPRLAGGPSGNEQFF. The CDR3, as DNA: TGTGCCAGTAGTATACCAAGACTAGCGGGAGGGCCCTCGGGCAATGAGCAGTTCTTC.

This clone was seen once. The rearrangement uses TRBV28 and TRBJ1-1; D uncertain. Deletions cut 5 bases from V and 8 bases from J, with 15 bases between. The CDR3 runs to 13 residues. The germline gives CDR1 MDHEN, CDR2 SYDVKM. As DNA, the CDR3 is TGTGCCAGCAGTGAGAGATCCCAATCCGAAGCTTTCTTT. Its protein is CASSERSQSEAFF.

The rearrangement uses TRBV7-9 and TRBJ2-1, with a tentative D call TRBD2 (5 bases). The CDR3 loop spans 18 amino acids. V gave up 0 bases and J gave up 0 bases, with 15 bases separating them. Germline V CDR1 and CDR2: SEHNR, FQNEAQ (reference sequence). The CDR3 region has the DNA TGTGCCAGCAGCTTAGCCCCCGCGGGTTTTAGCTCCTACAATGAGCAGTTCTTC. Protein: CASSLAPAGFSSYNEQFF.

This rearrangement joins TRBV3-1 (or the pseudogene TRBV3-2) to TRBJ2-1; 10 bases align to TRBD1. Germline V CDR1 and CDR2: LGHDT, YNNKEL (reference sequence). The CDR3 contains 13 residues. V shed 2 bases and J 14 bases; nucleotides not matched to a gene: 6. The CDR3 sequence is CASSQHLGTGEFF. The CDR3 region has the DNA TGTGCCAGCAGCCAACATTTGGGGACAGGGGAGTTCTTC.

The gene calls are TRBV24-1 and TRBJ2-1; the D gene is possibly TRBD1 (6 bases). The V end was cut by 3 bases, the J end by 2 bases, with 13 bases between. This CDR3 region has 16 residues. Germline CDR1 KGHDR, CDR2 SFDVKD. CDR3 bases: TGTGCCACCAGTGATGAGGCGACAGGACCCTACAATGAGCAGTTCTTC. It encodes CATSDEATGPYNEQFF.

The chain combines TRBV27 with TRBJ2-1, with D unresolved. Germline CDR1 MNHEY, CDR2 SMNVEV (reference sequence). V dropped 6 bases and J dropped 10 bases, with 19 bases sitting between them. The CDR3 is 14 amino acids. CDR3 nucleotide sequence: TGTGCCAGCAGACACCCAGCTATAGAGGCCGAGCAGTTCTTC. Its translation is CASRHPAIEAEQFF.

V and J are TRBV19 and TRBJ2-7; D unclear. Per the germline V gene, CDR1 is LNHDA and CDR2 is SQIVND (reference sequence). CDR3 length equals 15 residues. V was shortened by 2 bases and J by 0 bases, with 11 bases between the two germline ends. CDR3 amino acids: CASSISGRPSYEQYF. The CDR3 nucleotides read TGTGCCAGTAGTATATCAGGACGGCCCTCCTACGAGCAGTACTTC.

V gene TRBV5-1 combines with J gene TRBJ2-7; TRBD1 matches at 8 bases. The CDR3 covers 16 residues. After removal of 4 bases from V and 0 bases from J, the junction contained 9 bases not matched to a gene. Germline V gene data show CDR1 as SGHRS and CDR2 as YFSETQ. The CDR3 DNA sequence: TGCGCCAGCAGCGCCCGAATGACAGGGGACTCCTACGAGCAGTACTTC. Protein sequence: CASSARMTGDSYEQYF.

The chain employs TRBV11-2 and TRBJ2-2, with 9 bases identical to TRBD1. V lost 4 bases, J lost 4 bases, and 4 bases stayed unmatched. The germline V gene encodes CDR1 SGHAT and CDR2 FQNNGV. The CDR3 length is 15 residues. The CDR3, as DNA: TGTGCCAGCAGCTCCCTGACAGGGGGCACCGGGGAGCTGTTTTTT. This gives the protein CASSSLTGGTGELFF.

The CDR3 loop reads CASSQAQGLGTEAFF. As DNA, the CDR3 is TGTGCCAGCAGCCAAGCTCAGGGGTTGGGCACTGAAGCTTTCTTT. The gene calls are TRBV14 and TRBJ1-1; D perhaps matches TRBD1 (6 bases). The CDR3 has 15 amino acids. CDR1 and CDR2 (germline): SGHDN, FVKESK. Deletions cut 1 base from V and 4 bases from J, with 13 bases between.

Here the CDR3 reads CSVGNRESSYEQYF. CDR3 coding DNA: TGCAGCGTTGGGAACAGGGAAAGCTCCTACGAGCAGTACTTC. The chain has TRBV29-1 and TRBJ2-7; D may be TRBD1 (6 bases). The CDR3 totals 14 residues. V gave up 4 bases and J gave up 0 bases, with 13 bases separating them. Germline CDR1 is SQVTM and CDR2 is ANQGSEA.

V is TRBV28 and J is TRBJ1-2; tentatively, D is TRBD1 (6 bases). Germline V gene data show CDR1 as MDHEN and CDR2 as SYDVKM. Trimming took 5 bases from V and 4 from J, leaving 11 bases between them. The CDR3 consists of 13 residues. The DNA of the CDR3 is TGTGCCAGCAGTCGCACAGGGTCCTATGGCTACACCTTC. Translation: CASSRTGSYGYTF.

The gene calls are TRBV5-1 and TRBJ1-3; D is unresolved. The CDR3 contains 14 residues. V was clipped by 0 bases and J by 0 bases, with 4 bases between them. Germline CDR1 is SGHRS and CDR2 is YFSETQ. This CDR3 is CASSLELSGNTIYF. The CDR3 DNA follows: TGCGCCAGCAGCTTGGAGCTCTCTGGAAACACCATATATTTT.

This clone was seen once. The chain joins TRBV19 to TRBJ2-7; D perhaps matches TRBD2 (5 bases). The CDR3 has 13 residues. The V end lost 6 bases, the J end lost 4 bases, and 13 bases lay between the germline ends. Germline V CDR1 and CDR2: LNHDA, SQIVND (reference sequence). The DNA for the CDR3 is TGTGCCAGTAGCGCCCCGGGGAAATACGAGCAGTACTTC. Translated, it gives CASSAPGKYEQYF.

The CDR3 spells CASSEVGGASYEQYF. DNA of the CDR3: TGTGCCAGCAGTGAAGTAGGGGGGGCATCCTACGAGCAGTACTTC. J is TRBJ2-7 and V is TRBV2, with TRBD2 as a possible D gene (7 bases). Germline V lookup: CDR1 SNHLY, CDR2 FYNNEI. The CDR3 covers 15 residues. V lost 1 base, J lost 1 base, and 11 bases lay in between.

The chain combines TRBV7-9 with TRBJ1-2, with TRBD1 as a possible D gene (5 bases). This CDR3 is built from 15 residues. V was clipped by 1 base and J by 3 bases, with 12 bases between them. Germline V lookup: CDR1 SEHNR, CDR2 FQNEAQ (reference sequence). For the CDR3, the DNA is TGTGCCAGCAGCTTAGATCGACAGTCGCACTATGGCTACACCTTC. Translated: CASSLDRQSHYGYTF.

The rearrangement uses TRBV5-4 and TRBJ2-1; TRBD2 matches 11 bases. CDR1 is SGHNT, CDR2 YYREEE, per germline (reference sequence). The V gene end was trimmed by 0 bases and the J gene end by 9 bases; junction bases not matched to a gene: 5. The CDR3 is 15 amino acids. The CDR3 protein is CASSLGASGRSEQFF. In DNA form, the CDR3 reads TGTGCCAGCAGCTTGGGGGCTAGCGGGAGGTCTGAGCAGTTCTTC.

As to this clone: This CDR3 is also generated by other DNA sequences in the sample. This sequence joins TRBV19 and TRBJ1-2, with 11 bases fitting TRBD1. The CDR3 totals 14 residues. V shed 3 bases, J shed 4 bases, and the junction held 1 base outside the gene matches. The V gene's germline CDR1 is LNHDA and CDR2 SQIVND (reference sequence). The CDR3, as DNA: TGTGCCAGTAGTATCGGGACAGGGGGCTATGGCTACACCTTC. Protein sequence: CASSIGTGGYGYTF.

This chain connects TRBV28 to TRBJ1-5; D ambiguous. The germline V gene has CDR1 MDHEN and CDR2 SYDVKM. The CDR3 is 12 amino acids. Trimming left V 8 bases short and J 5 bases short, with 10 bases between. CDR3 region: CASGKSYQPQHF. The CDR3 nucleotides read TGTGCCAGCGGGAAGTCCTATCAGCCCCAGCATTTT. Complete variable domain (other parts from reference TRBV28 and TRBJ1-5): DVKVTQSSRYLVKRTGEKVFLECVQDMDHENMFWYRQDPGLGLRLIYFSYDVKMKEKGDIPEGYSVSREKKERFSLILESASTNQTSMYLCASGKSYQPQHFGDGTRLSIL.

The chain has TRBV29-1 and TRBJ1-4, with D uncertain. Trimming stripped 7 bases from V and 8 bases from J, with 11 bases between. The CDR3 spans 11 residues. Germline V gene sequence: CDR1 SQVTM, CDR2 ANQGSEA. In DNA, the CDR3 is TGCAGCGGCAAATTGGGGGAAAAACTGTTTTTT. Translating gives CSGKLGEKLFF.

The CDR3 nucleotides read TGTGCCAGTAGCCACGGACAGGGCTCCAATGAGCAGTTCTTC. Translating it yields CASSHGQGSNEQFF. The chain couples TRBV19 to TRBJ2-1; the match to TRBD1 covers 8 bases. Germline CDR1 reads LNHDA; CDR2 reads SQIVND (reference sequence). With V trimmed by 6 bases and J by 6 bases, 7 bases remained unmatched. This CDR3 comprises 14 residues.

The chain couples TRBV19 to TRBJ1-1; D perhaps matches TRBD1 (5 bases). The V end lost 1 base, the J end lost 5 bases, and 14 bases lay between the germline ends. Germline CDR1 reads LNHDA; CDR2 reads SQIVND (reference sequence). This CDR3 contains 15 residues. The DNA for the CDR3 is TGTGCCAGTAGTATAGGAGCCACTGGGGGGACTGAAGCTTTCTTT. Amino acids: CASSIGATGGTEAFF.

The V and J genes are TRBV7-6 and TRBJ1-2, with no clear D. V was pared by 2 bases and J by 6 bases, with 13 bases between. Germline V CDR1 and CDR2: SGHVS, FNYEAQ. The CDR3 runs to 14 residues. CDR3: CASSLRAGGDGYTF. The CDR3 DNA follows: TGTGCCAGCAGCTTAAGGGCAGGAGGAGATGGCTACACCTTC.

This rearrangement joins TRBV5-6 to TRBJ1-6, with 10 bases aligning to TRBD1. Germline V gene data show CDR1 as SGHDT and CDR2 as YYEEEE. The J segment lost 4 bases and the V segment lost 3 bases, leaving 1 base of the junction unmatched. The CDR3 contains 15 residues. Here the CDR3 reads CASSWDRGYNSPLHF. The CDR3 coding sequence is TGTGCCAGCAGCTGGGACAGGGGTTATAATTCACCCCTCCACTTT.